The 29 T cell receptor beta chains below were found in one sample sequenced in a study of molecular identifiers for immune sequencing clone quantification. TCRdb analysed the PCR reads with MiXCR anew, one entry per CDR3 protein. The repertoire holds approximately 670,000 distinct CDR3 sequences, around 20% seen once, with approximately 0.9% in the top ten. The sample consisted of naive CD8+ T cells from blood, with Jurkat cell RNA spiked in. This sample's subset: FACS-sorted CD8+CD4-CCR7+CD45RA+ naive T cells. The receptors here all came from a human donor in good health. Some libraries in this study had Jurkat cell RNA spiked in.

J is TRBJ2-7 and V is TRBV30; TRBD1 aligns across 10 bases. The V and J ends lost 0 bases and 9 bases, in that order; junction bases with no gene match: 5. CDR1 is GTSNPN, CDR2 SVGIG, per germline (reference sequence). The length of the CDR3 is 13 residues. Here the CDR3 reads CAWSVGTGVVQYF. CDR3 in DNA: TGTGCCTGGAGTGTAGGGACAGGGGTCGTGCAGTACTTC.

About this clonotype: A much larger clone sits a single nucleotide away, making a read error possible. J is TRBJ2-4 and V is TRBV6-2 or TRBV6-3, with a weak D call TRBD2 (7 bases). Germline CDR1 MNHEY, CDR2 SVGEGT. This CDR3 comprises 17 residues. V lost 10 bases and J lost 7, with 29 bases in between. This CDR3 is CATLDEGGESGDNIQYF. The CDR3 region has the DNA TGTGCCACCCTCGACGAGGGGGGCGAAAGCGGGGACAACATTCAGTACTTC.

This clonotype was observed at least ten times. Mismatch with germline at one junction end may stem from a read error. The chain recombines TRBV6-6 with TRBJ2-1; 7 bases line up with TRBD2. The germline V gene encodes CDR1 MNHNY and CDR2 SVGAGI (reference sequence). This CDR3 contains 14 residues. CDR3 sequence: CASSHSLANNEQFF. The CDR3 DNA is TGTGCCAGCAGTCACTCACTAGCGAACAATGAGCAGTTCTTC.

This clonotype was seen a single time. A single base separates this from a much larger clone, so it may be a read error. V and J are TRBV5-1 and TRBJ2-5; D is possibly TRBD1 (5 bases). CDR3 length: 14 amino acids. CDR1 and CDR2 (germline): SGHRS, YFSETQ. V shed 3 bases and J shed 2 bases, with 11 bases lying between them. The CDR3 reads CASSYRSSQETQYF. CDR3 nucleotide sequence: TGCGCCAGCAGCTACAGGAGTTCGCAAGAGACCCAGTACTTC.

This clonotype was recorded a few times. This chain joins TRBV6-2 or TRBV6-3 and TRBJ2-7; possible D gene TRBD2, 5 bases. Trimming stripped 3 bases from V and 5 bases from J, with 17 bases between. The CDR3 sequence is 15 residues long. CDR1 MNHEY and CDR2 SVGEGT come from the germline V gene. CDR3 amino acids: CASSYDERYPNEQYF. As DNA, the CDR3 is TGTGCCAGCAGTTATGACGAGCGGTACCCCAACGAGCAGTACTTC.

A remark on this clonotype: An end of the junction differs from the germline gene, which may be a read error. This chain connects TRBV20-1 to TRBJ2-7; 7 bases agree with TRBD2. The germline gives CDR1 DFQATT, CDR2 SNEGSKA (reference sequence). The CDR3 totals 13 residues. DNA of the CDR3: TGCAGTGCTAGACTAGCGGACTCCTACGAGCAGTGCTTC. Translating gives CSARLADSYEQCF.

Comment on this clonotype: This may be a read error: a much more frequent sequence differs by one nucleotide. The final CDR3 position lacks the conserved phenylalanine or tryptophan, pointing to a likely read error. The chain links TRBV30 to TRBJ1-1; D gene ambiguous. The length of the CDR3 is 13 residues. Germline V CDR1 and CDR2: GTSNPN, SVGIG (reference sequence). Deletions cut 3 bases from V and 7 bases from J, with 15 bases between. The CDR3: CAWSPDATNEAFL. In DNA form, the CDR3 reads TGTGCCTGGAGCCCGGACGCGACTAATGAAGCTTTCCTT.

The chain links TRBV4-3 to TRBJ2-7, with a possible D match to TRBD2 (5 bases). The CDR3 consists of 17 residues. Trimming left V 0 bases short and J 0 bases short, with 15 bases between. CDR1 and CDR2 from the germline V gene are LGHNA and YSLEER. Written as DNA, the CDR3 is TGCGCCAGCAGCCAAGATCGCAGCGACTATGGCTCCTACGAGCAGTACTTC. Encoded protein: CASSQDRSDYGSYEQYF.

J is TRBJ2-6 and V is TRBV10-3; 12 nucleotides match TRBD1. The CDR3 has 18 residues. Unmatched junction bases numbered 5, after V lost 2 bases and J lost 3 bases. Germline-derived CDR1 and CDR2 are ENHRY and SYGVKD. The chain's CDR3 is CAISEPGTGGFGANVLTF. The CDR3, as DNA: TGTGCCATCAGTGAGCCGGGGACAGGGGGCTTTGGGGCCAACGTCCTGACTTTC.

This clonotype was detected a few times. The chain recombines TRBV30 with TRBJ2-7; TRBD1 matches at 8 bases. V shed 2 bases, J shed 2 bases, and the junction held 2 bases outside the gene matches. Germline V gene lookup returns CDR1 GTSNPN and CDR2 SVGIG (reference sequence). The CDR3 has 13 residues. The CDR3: CAWSRTGPYEQYF. The CDR3 DNA is TGTGCCTGGAGTCGGACAGGGCCCTACGAGCAGTACTTC.

This clonotype was counted at least ten times. The chain couples TRBV7-6 to TRBJ2-5, with D possibly TRBD1 on 5 matching bases. Trimming stripped 1 base from V and 2 bases from J, with 14 bases between. The CDR3 is made up of 16 amino acids. Germline V CDR1 and CDR2: SGHVS, FNYEAQ. The CDR3 region has the DNA TGTGCCAGCAGCTTAGGTGGGGCTTGGGGTCAAGAGACCCAGTACTTC. This gives the protein CASSLGGAWGQETQYF.

The table lists this clonotype with many counts. CDR3 loop: CASSYPGQGVETQYF. The CDR3 DNA reads TGTGCCAGCAGTTACCCGGGACAGGGTGTAGAGACCCAGTACTTC. The chain has TRBV6-2 or TRBV6-3 and TRBJ2-5, with 9 bases matching TRBD1. The length of the CDR3 is 15 residues. Germline CDR1 reads MNHEY; CDR2 reads SVGEGT. V shed 2 bases, J shed 4 bases, and the junction held 5 bases outside the gene matches.

The chain combines TRBV4-1 with TRBJ2-7; the D call may be TRBD1 or TRBD2 (5 bases each). The CDR3 is 17 amino acids. Trimming took 0 bases from V and 1 from J, leaving 16 bases between them. Germline CDR1 and CDR2: MGHRA and YSYEKL. The CDR3 sequence is CASSQEMGVLKSYEQYF. The CDR3 nucleotides are TGCGCCAGCAGCCAAGAGATGGGGGTTTTAAAGTCCTACGAGCAGTACTTC.

Many counts were recorded for this clonotype. The chain joins TRBV5-1 to TRBJ2-7, with TRBD1 identical over 8 bases. The V and J ends lost 4 bases and 3 bases, in that order; junction bases with no gene match: 9. CDR3 length: 15 residues. Germline loops: CDR1 SGHRS, CDR2 YFSETQ. CDR3 DNA sequence: TGCGCCAGCAGCCTCGACAGGGGATGGGGCTACGAGCAGTACTTC. This encodes CASSLDRGWGYEQYF.

To note about this clonotype: A read error may be the cause here, since a much bigger clone is one base away. V and J are TRBV5-1 and TRBJ2-3; D possibly corresponds to TRBD1 (6 bases). The last part of the DNA fits TRBJ1-5 better; the J call may be wrong. Germline V gene data show CDR1 as SGHRS and CDR2 as YFSETQ. This CDR3 has 15 amino acids. CDR3 sequence: CASSLVGDTTDTQHF. The CDR3 DNA sequence: TGCGCCAGCAGCTTGGTTGGGGACACCACAGATACGCAGCATTTT.

The J gene is TRBJ2-5, the V gene TRBV20-1, with 9 bases aligning to TRBD1. This CDR3 has 16 amino acids. Germline V lookup: CDR1 DFQATT, CDR2 SNEGSKA (reference sequence). V shed 4 bases, J shed 2 bases, and the junction held 11 bases outside the gene matches. DNA of the CDR3: TGCAGTGCTAATTCACAGGGGGCGATAGTTCAAGAGACCCAGTACTTC. Amino acids: CSANSQGAIVQETQYF.

This clonotype was seen just once. This could be a read error, since a much larger clone is one nucleotide away. The chain combines TRBV19 with TRBJ2-7; TRBD1 is a possible D gene (6 bases). This CDR3 is 15 amino acids long. The V end lost 4 bases, the J end lost 2 bases, and 15 bases lay between the germline ends. The germline CDR1 and CDR2 sequences are LNHDA and SQIVND (reference sequence). CDR3 amino acids: CASSTSTGVPYEQYF. The CDR3 DNA reads TGTGCCAGTAGTACCTCGACAGGTGTTCCCTACGAGCAGTACTTC.

The V gene is TRBV12-3 or TRBV12-4, the J gene TRBJ2-1; a possible D gene is TRBD2 (5 bases). V shed 6 bases and J shed 7 bases, with 10 bases lying between them. The CDR3 is 12 amino acids. The CDR3 DNA is TGTGCCAGCAGCCCTAGCTGGAATGAGCAGTTCTTC. Translation: CASSPSWNEQFF.

The rearrangement joins TRBV11-3 to TRBJ2-3; D could derive from TRBD1 or TRBD2 (5 bases each). CDR1 and CDR2 from the germline V gene are SGHNT and YENEEA. The CDR3 loop spans 15 amino acids. Trimming stripped 4 bases from V and 2 bases from J, with 13 bases between. In nucleotides, the CDR3 is TGTGCCAGCAGCTCGGGACGGGGATCCACAGATACGCAGTATTTT. Amino acid sequence: CASSSGRGSTDTQYF. Filled out from reference TRBV11-3 and TRBJ2-3, the complete variable domain reads EAGVVQSPRYKIIEKKQPVAFWCNPISGHNTLYWYLQNLGQGPELLIRYENEEAVDDSQLPKDRFSAERLKGVDSTLKIQPAELGDSAVYLCASSSGRGSTDTQYFGPGTRLTVL.

Worth noting for this clonotype: This clone may be a read error of a much larger clone one base away. The CDR3 sequence is CSARGYQRGDEKLFF. CDR3 nucleotide sequence: TGCAGTGCTAGAGGCTACCAACGGGGGGATGAAAAACTGTTTTTT. The chain has TRBV20-1 and TRBJ1-4, with TRBD1 as a possible D gene (5 bases). Germline lookup yields CDR1 DFQATT and CDR2 SNEGSKA (reference sequence). The V end lost 1 base, the J end lost 6 bases, and 15 bases lay between the germline ends. The CDR3 length is 15 residues.

V and J are TRBV27 and TRBJ1-2; weak D call: TRBD1 (5 bases). From germline, CDR1 is MNHEY and CDR2 SMNVEV (reference sequence). Trimming took off 3 bases at V and 8 bases at J, with 16 bases between the two ends. The CDR3 is made up of 14 amino acids. The CDR3 DNA reads TGTGCCAGCAGTTTTGTGGGACCGAGCGCCGGCTACACCTTC. Protein: CASSFVGPSAGYTF.

This clonotype was counted only a few times. This CDR3 is CASSEADRGLPSSYNSPLHF. In DNA, the CDR3 is TGTGCCAGCAGTGAAGCCGACAGGGGGTTACCGAGCTCCTATAATTCACCCCTCCACTTT. The chain is built from TRBV6-5 and TRBJ1-6; 9 bases align to TRBD1. CDR1 and CDR2 (germline): MNHEY, SVGAGI. V lost 5 bases, J lost 0 bases, and 14 bases stayed unmatched. The CDR3 covers 20 residues.

The J gene is TRBJ1-6, the V gene TRBV12-3 or TRBV12-4, with TRBD1 as a possible D gene (6 bases). CDR3 length: 14 residues. Trimming took 1 base from V and 8 from J, leaving 9 bases between them. The chain's CDR3 is CASSLGGGHSPLHF. The DNA for the CDR3 is TGTGCCAGCAGTTTAGGGGGGGGGCATTCACCCCTCCACTTT.

This clonotype appeared a few times. The chain couples TRBV6-2 or TRBV6-3 to TRBJ2-5; D is possibly TRBD2 (7 bases). CDR3 length: 18 residues. CDR1 MNHEY and CDR2 SVGEGT come from the germline V gene. V was shortened by 0 bases and J by 5 bases, with 22 bases between the two germline ends. The CDR3 coding sequence is TGTGCCAGCAGTTACTCCTTAGCCCTTCGGGGGGCGCGGGAGACCCAGTACTTC. It codes for CASSYSLALRGARETQYF.

Regarding this clonotype: This may be a read error, as it is one base from a much larger clone. The V gene is TRBV12-3 or TRBV12-4, the J gene TRBJ2-7; weak D call: TRBD2 (5 bases). The CDR3 totals 13 residues. CDR3 loop: CTSSFGGPDEQYF. The CDR3 bases are TGTACCAGCAGTTTCGGAGGCCCCGACGAGCAGTACTTC.

The chain links TRBV12-3 or TRBV12-4 to TRBJ1-2; TRBD1 matches at 7 bases. V lost 5 bases to trimming and J lost 4 bases; unmatched junction nucleotides: 7. The CDR3 has 14 amino acids. The CDR3 is CASSLGGASYGYTF. Written as DNA, the CDR3 is TGTGCCAGCAGTCTAGGGGGCGCGAGCTATGGCTACACCTTC.

As concerns this clonotype: A much larger clone sits a single nucleotide away, making a read error possible. DNA of the CDR3: TGCGCCAGCAGCCCCAGTCCATCTAGCGGGGGCAATGAGCAGTTCTTC. Its translation is CASSPSPSSGGNEQFF. J is TRBJ2-1 and V is TRBV4-3; 10 nucleotides agree with TRBD2. After removal of 4 bases from V and 6 bases from J, the junction contained 9 bases not matched to a gene. Germline V gene sequence: CDR1 LGHNA, CDR2 YSLEER. The CDR3 covers 16 residues.

The count of this clonotype is one. A much larger clone lies one base from this, so it may be a read error. The V and J genes are TRBV6-5 and TRBJ2-2; TRBD2 agrees at 7 bases. CDR3 length equals 15 residues. CDR1 is MNHEY and CDR2 is SVGAGI in the germline V gene. The J segment lost 6 bases and the V segment lost 4 bases, leaving 8 bases of the junction unmatched. The CDR3, as DNA: TGTGCCAGCAGTTCCGACCAGCGGGGAGCCGGGGAGCTGTTTTTT. It specifies CASSSDQRGAGELFF.

The genes are TRBV6-2 or TRBV6-3 and TRBJ1-1; D remains ambiguous. V lost 1 base to trimming and J lost 7 bases, with 10 bases between them. CDR3 length: 13 amino acids. Germline V lookup: CDR1 MNHEY, CDR2 SVGEGT. The CDR3 protein is CASSYWAAVEAFF. The CDR3 DNA reads as TGTGCCAGCAGTTACTGGGCGGCAGTTGAAGCTTTCTTT.